The rows below give T cell receptor beta chains drawn from one sample of a study of metastatic and nonmetastatic thyroid tumors. With MiXCR, TCRdb reprocessed the PCR reads. The sample has 53,000 or so clones, 20% seen once. Sequences were obtained from blood. These receptors all stem from a female donor with papillary thyroid cancer or a benign thyroid nodule (not recorded which). Some clones in this sample may be carry-over from other donors' samples. Each CDR3 is given without its conserved first and last residue. Each record gives: D gene, V gene, CDR3 protein. D genes are given only for firm matches.

d_gene: TRBD2; v_gene: TRBV20-1; CDR3aa: SARDKIAGDYNEQF
d_gene: NA; v_gene: TRBV18; CDR3aa: ASSVQQGSGANVLT
d_gene: NA; v_gene: TRBV6-5; CDR3aa: ASSSVDRSYEQY
d_gene: TRBD2; v_gene: TRBV27; CDR3aa: ANSSLREGRGEQY
d_gene: TRBD2; v_gene: TRBV7-9; CDR3aa: ASSLLSGGRETQY
d_gene: NA; v_gene: TRBV19; CDR3aa: ASSKQGINTGELF
d_gene: NA; v_gene: TRBV5-4; CDR3aa: ASSSRTARNEQF
d_gene: NA; v_gene: TRBV20-1; CDR3aa: SANALETNYGYT
d_gene: NA; v_gene: TRBV20-1; CDR3aa: SARDLSGYYQY
d_gene: NA; v_gene: TRBV5-4; CDR3aa: ALNDWGDTQY
d_gene: NA; v_gene: TRBV28; CDR3aa: ASIGGVSMNTEAF
d_gene: TRBD2; v_gene: TRBV29-1; CDR3aa: SVVAGPSRTTDTQY
d_gene: TRBD1; v_gene: TRBV11-1; CDR3aa: ASSPPGTGGFGELF
d_gene: NA; v_gene: TRBV28; CDR3aa: ASSLGRSTGEKLF
d_gene: TRBD1; v_gene: TRBV2; CDR3aa: ASIRDRDYEQY
d_gene: TRBD1; v_gene: TRBV19; CDR3aa: ASSRQGRGTDDF
d_gene: NA; v_gene: TRBV20-1; CDR3aa: SASAGSSYDQY
d_gene: NA; v_gene: TRBV19; CDR3aa: ASSPHEGAYEQY
d_gene: TRBD1; v_gene: TRBV28; CDR3aa: ASNVRQGSSPLH
d_gene: NA; v_gene: TRBV20-1; CDR3aa: SARGTELPGKLF
d_gene: NA; v_gene: TRBV6-1; CDR3aa: ASSASRGGDYGYT
d_gene: TRBD2; v_gene: TRBV6-1; CDR3aa: ASSTGLAGGDSGELF
d_gene: NA; v_gene: TRBV2; CDR3aa: ASSLGLNEQY